The next 25 T cell receptor beta chains were all read from a single sample in a study of beta chain features in type 1 diabetes (dated by TCRdb to 2016 to 2018). Antigens for these TCRs are unknown. The receptor library was made with the immunoSEQ multiplex PCR assay. The entire isolated RNA was reverse transcribed using the High Capacity cDNA Reverse Transcription Kit, and thus expressed TCRB transcripts were sequenced. The table was pulled from immuneACCESS by TCRdb, which kept in-frame rearrangements only. Such tables lose some clones; where checked, under half of the loss comes from unresolved V genes, and the rest has no known cause. Recorded for this sample are hundreds of thousands of clones; 13% of them occurred a single time. Together, the top ten hold approximately 0.022% of the sample. Overall study results and their limits: Type 1 diabetes patients showed a moderate but significant shortening of TCRB CDR3 length in all four CD4+ subsets.

The material sequenced was naive CD4+ T cells from blood. Explained via the paper, the cell subset or site label denotes: true naive CD4+ T cells. These TCRs come from a man between 18 and 35 years old with type 1 diabetes.

This clone has only a few counts. The chain is built from TRBV14 and TRBJ2-5; D not resolved. The CDR3 sequence is 11 residues long. Germline loops: CDR1 SGHDN, CDR2 FVKESK. V lost 4 bases and J lost 6, with 6 bases in between. The CDR3 nucleotides read TGTGCCAGCAGCCCTCCCCAGACCCAGTACTTC. Translated: CASSPPQTQYF. Using reference TRBV14 and TRBJ2-5 for the parts outside the CDR3, the full variable domain is EAGVTQFPSHSVIEKGQTVTLRCDPISGHDNLYWYRRVMGKEIKFLLHFVKESKQDESGMPNNRFLAERTGGTYSTLKVQPAELEDSGVYFCASSPPQTQYFGPGTRLLVL.

To note about this clone: At the DNA level, this CDR3 is encoded by other sequences in the same sample as well. The chain carries TRBV29-1 and TRBJ2-5, with D possibly matching TRBD2 (6 bases). Trimming left V 1 base short and J 5 bases short, with 8 bases between. Germline-derived CDR1 and CDR2 are SQVTM and ANQGSEA. The CDR3 extends over 12 amino acids. As DNA, the CDR3 is TGCAGCGTTGAAGGCAGCGGGGAGACCCAGTACTTC. Translation gives CSVEGSGETQYF.

This rearrangement joins TRBV4-1 to TRBJ2-5, with 8 positions matching TRBD1. The V gene end was trimmed by 0 bases and the J gene end by 2 bases; junction bases not matched to a gene: 8. The CDR3 runs to 17 residues. Germline lookup yields CDR1 MGHRA and CDR2 YSYEKL. The CDR3 spells CASSQDRATGGQETQYF. The CDR3 coding sequence is TGCGCCAGCAGCCAAGATCGGGCAACAGGGGGACAAGAGACCCAGTACTTC.

The chain is built from TRBV30 and TRBJ1-5; maybe TRBD1 (6 bases). CDR1 GTSNPN and CDR2 SVGIG come from the germline V gene (reference sequence). This CDR3 spans 17 amino acids. Trimming removed 0 bases at V and 0 bases at J, with 15 bases between. The CDR3 loop is CAWSVVRDTYSNQPQHF. In DNA, the CDR3 is TGTGCCTGGAGTGTAGTCCGGGACACCTATAGCAATCAGCCCCAGCATTTT.

The table lists this clone with a few counts. The V and J genes are TRBV30 and TRBJ2-7; 7 bases are shared with TRBD2. The germline gives CDR1 GTSNPN, CDR2 SVGIG (reference sequence). The CDR3 extends over 12 amino acids. V trimming: 3 bases; J trimming: 6 bases; junction bases outside the gene matches: 5. CDR3 residues: CAWSLTSAEQYF. The CDR3 nucleotides read TGTGCCTGGAGCCTTACTAGCGCCGAGCAGTACTTC.

The sample holds a few counts of this clone. The chain recombines TRBV2 with TRBJ2-1; unclear D gene. This CDR3 is 15 amino acids long. Germline loops: CDR1 SNHLY, CDR2 FYNNEI. V lost 6 bases and J lost 0, with 12 bases in between. In DNA, the CDR3 is TGTGCCAGCAGGGCCCTAGTTTCCTCCTACAATGAGCAGTTCTTC. Its protein is CASRALVSSYNEQFF.

The rearrangement links TRBV25-1 to TRBJ1-5, with D hard to call. The V end lost 4 bases, the J end lost 6 bases, and 10 bases lay between the germline ends. The V gene's germline CDR1 is MGHDK and CDR2 SYGVNS. The CDR3 has 13 amino acids. The CDR3 sequence is CASSGGHTQPQHF. Written as DNA, the CDR3 is TGTGCCAGCAGTGGTGGCCACACTCAGCCCCAGCATTTT.

A few counts support this clone. The genes are TRBV29-1 and TRBJ1-1, with a possible D match to TRBD1 (5 bases). The CDR3 covers 12 residues. V was pared by 4 bases and J by 7 bases, with 13 bases between. The V gene's germline CDR1 is SQVTM and CDR2 ANQGSEA. The CDR3 nucleotides read TGCAGCGTTGTTGGAGGGGTGGGTGAAGCTTTCTTT. Amino acids: CSVVGGVGEAFF.

The CDR3 DNA sequence: TGTGCCAGCTCGAGGGACAGGGCCGGGGCCAACGTCCTGACTTTC. Translated: CASSRDRAGANVLTF. The chain has TRBV2 and TRBJ2-6; 9 bases align to TRBD1. This CDR3 is built from 15 residues. CDR1 and CDR2 (germline): SNHLY, FYNNEI. Trimming removed 8 bases from V and 4 bases from J; junction bases left unmatched: 6.

This clone was seen a handful of times. One junction end does not reproduce the germline sequence, and a read error may be involved. The chain combines TRBV7-7 with TRBJ2-1, with D perhaps TRBD1 (6 bases). The CDR3 contains 15 residues. The germline V gene has CDR1 SSHAT and CDR2 FNYEAQ (reference sequence). The chain's CDR3 is CASSVTGTPYAEQFF. CDR3 DNA: TGTGCTAGCAGCGTCACCGGGACACCCTACGCTGAGCAGTTCTTC. The full variable domain, its missing parts supplied by reference TRBV7-7 and TRBJ2-1, is GAGVSQSPRYKVTKRGQDVTLRCDPISSHATLYWYQQALGQGPEFLTYFNYEAQPDKSGLPSDRFSAERPEGSISTLTIQRTEQRDSAMYRCASSVTGTPYAEQFFGPGTRLTVL.

This rearrangement joins TRBV30 to TRBJ2-1, with TRBD2 matching over 7 bases. Germline CDR1 and CDR2: GTSNPN and SVGIG (reference sequence). The CDR3 is 14 amino acids. J was trimmed by 4 bases and V by 0 bases; bases with no gene match: 3. CDR3 sequence reads: CAWSVPGGYNEQFF. In DNA form, the CDR3 reads TGTGCCTGGAGTGTACCGGGGGGATACAATGAGCAGTTCTTC.

This clone was detected a few times. Other DNA sequences in this specimen translate into the identical CDR3. This sequence joins TRBV27 and TRBJ1-1; 7 nucleotides line up with TRBD1. V lost 5 bases to trimming and J lost 0 bases; unmatched junction nucleotides: 6. Germline lookup yields CDR1 MNHEY and CDR2 SMNVEV (reference sequence). The CDR3 loop spans 15 amino acids. CDR3 in amino acids: CASSPGTDMNTEAFF. The CDR3 nucleotides are TGTGCCAGCAGTCCCGGGACAGATATGAACACTGAAGCTTTCTTT.

This clone was counted only a few times. The chain carries TRBV2 and TRBJ1-1, with D hard to call. The CDR3 consists of 14 residues. V lost 4 bases to trimming and J lost 2 bases, with 11 bases between them. CDR1 SNHLY and CDR2 FYNNEI come from the germline V gene. The CDR3 DNA follows: TGTGCCAGCAGTGGGGCAGTCGGTAACACTGAAGCTTTCTTT. Translating it yields CASSGAVGNTEAFF.

This clone turned up a few times. The chain employs TRBV5-1 and TRBJ2-2; D is unresolved. The CDR3 length is 14 residues. CDR1 and CDR2 (germline): SGHRS, YFSETQ. V was trimmed by 4 bases and J by 2 bases, leaving 9 bases between them. The chain's CDR3 is CASSGGLNTGELFF. The CDR3 bases are TGCGCCAGCAGCGGCGGCCTTAACACCGGGGAGCTGTTTTTT.

This clone occurred a few times. The CDR3 coding sequence is TGTGCCAGCAGCTCAGGGAGGGACACTGAAGCTTTCTTT. Protein sequence: CASSSGRDTEAFF. The genes are TRBV11-2 and TRBJ1-1; tentative D call: TRBD1 (5 bases). The length of the CDR3 is 13 residues. Germline V gives CDR1 SGHAT, CDR2 FQNNGV. Trimming shortened V by 4 bases and J by 3 bases, and 9 bases separated the two germline ends.

The chain joins TRBV6-1 to TRBJ1-1; 7 bases line up with TRBD1. With 7 bases clipped from V and 11 bases from J, the junction kept 13 bases outside the gene matches. Germline V gene lookup returns CDR1 MNHNS and CDR2 SASEGT. There are 13 residues in the CDR3. Here the CDR3 reads CASMTLQGLGAFF. DNA of the CDR3: TGTGCCAGCATGACCTTACAGGGGCTCGGGGCTTTCTTT.

This clone was picked up a small number of times. V is TRBV30 and J is TRBJ2-7; D may match TRBD1 or TRBD2 (5 bases each). The CDR3 covers 12 residues. V was clipped by 2 bases and J by 3 bases, with 8 bases between them. The germline V gene has CDR1 GTSNPN and CDR2 SVGIG (reference sequence). The CDR3 is CAWSRDDYEQYF. The CDR3 nucleotides read TGTGCCTGGAGTCGGGACGACTACGAGCAGTACTTC.

There are a few counts of this clone. The same CDR3 is also encoded by other DNA sequences in this sample. This chain's CDR3 is CAWSVGGNQPQHF. CDR3 sequence (DNA): TGTGCCTGGAGTGTGGGCGGCAATCAGCCCCAGCATTTT. This chain joins TRBV30 and TRBJ1-5; D is unclear. The CDR3 has 13 amino acids. The germline V and J ends were trimmed by 0 bases and 2 bases, with 5 bases remaining between them. Germline values: CDR1 GTSNPN, CDR2 SVGIG (reference sequence).

This clone was counted between two and nine times. The gene calls are TRBV30 and TRBJ1-2; D gene unclear. Germline loops: CDR1 GTSNPN, CDR2 SVGIG (reference sequence). The CDR3 has 11 amino acids. V was trimmed by 8 bases and J by 8 bases, leaving 15 bases between them. CDR3 protein: CATPDLGGYTF. The CDR3 DNA is TGTGCCACCCCGGATTTGGGCGGCTACACCTTC.

The J gene is TRBJ2-3, the V gene TRBV4-1, with D maybe TRBD2 (6 bases). Trimming left V 1 base short and J 5 bases short, with 7 bases between. Germline V gene lookup returns CDR1 MGHRA and CDR2 YSYEKL. This CDR3 has 13 residues. The CDR3 coding sequence is TGCGCCAGCAGCCAAGGGGAGGAAGATACGCAGTATTTT. Encoded protein: CASSQGEEDTQYF.

This chain connects TRBV27 to TRBJ1-1; the D gene is possibly TRBD1 (6 bases). The ends were cut back, 6 bases at V and 0 bases at J, with 11 bases in the middle. CDR3 length equals 14 residues. Germline CDR1 is MNHEY and CDR2 is SMNVEV (reference sequence). The CDR3: CASSLDRMNTEAFF. CDR3 coding DNA: TGTGCCAGCAGCCTTGACAGGATGAACACTGAAGCTTTCTTT.

This clone was detected a few times. The chain uses TRBV7-9 and TRBJ1-5; D possibly corresponds to TRBD1 (5 bases). The germline V and J ends were trimmed by 5 bases and 6 bases, with 11 bases remaining between them. The CDR3 has 13 amino acids. Per germline, CDR1 SEHNR and CDR2 FQNEAQ (reference sequence). Here the CDR3 DNA reads TGTGCCAGCAGCCCCGATCAGGGTCAGCCCCAGCATTTT. It yields the protein CASSPDQGQPQHF.

This clone occurred a few times. The CDR3 is CASSLALVSNQPQHF. The CDR3 bases are TGTGCCAGCAGCTTAGCGCTAGTTAGCAATCAGCCCCAGCATTTT. This chain joins TRBV7-8 and TRBJ1-5, with D unresolved. CDR3 length: 15 amino acids. With 0 bases removed from V and 0 bases from J, the gap between germline ends came to 6 bases. Looked up from germline, CDR1 is SGHVS and CDR2 is FQNEAQ.

This chain connects TRBV29-1 to TRBJ2-7; the match to TRBD1 covers 8 bases. CDR1 is SQVTM, CDR2 ANQGSEA, per germline. The CDR3 extends over 12 amino acids. After removal of 5 bases from V and 5 bases from J, the junction contained 5 bases not matched to a gene. The CDR3 region is CSVLQGANEQYF. As DNA, the CDR3 is TGCAGCGTTTTGCAGGGGGCCAACGAGCAGTACTTC.

This clone occurred a few times. The rearrangement joins TRBV7-9 to TRBJ1-3; D might be TRBD1 (5 bases). Germline CDR1 reads SEHNR; CDR2 reads FQNEAQ (reference sequence). The CDR3 runs 11 residues. V was clipped by 5 bases and J by 8 bases, with 7 bases between them. CDR3 sequence: CASSPRDTIYF. The CDR3 region has the DNA TGTGCCAGCAGCCCCAGGGACACCATATATTTT.